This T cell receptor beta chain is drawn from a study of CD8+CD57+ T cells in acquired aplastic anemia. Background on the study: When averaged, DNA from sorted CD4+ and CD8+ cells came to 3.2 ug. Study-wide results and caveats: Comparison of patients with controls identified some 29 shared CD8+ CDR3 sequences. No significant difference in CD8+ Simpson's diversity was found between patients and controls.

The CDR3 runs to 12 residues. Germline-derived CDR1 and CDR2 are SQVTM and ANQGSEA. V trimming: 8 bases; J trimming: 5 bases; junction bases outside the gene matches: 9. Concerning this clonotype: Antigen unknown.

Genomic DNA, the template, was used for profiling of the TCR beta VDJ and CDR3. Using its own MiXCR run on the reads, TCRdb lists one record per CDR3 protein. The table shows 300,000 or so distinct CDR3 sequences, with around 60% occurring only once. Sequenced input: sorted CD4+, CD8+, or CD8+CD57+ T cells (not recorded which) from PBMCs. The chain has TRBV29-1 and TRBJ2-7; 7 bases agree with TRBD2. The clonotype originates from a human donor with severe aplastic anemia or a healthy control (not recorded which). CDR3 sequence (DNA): TGCAGCTTTTCGGGGGGAAGCCACGAGCAGTACTTC. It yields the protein CSFSGGSHEQYF.